A selection of T cell receptor beta chains follows, all from one sample in a study of CD8 T cells in Susac syndrome. TCRdb fed the immunoSEQ multiplex PCR reads into MiXCR, producing one record per CDR3 protein. The sample lists about 290,000 distinct CDR3 sequences; 85% were seen once. Sequences were obtained from CD8+ T cells from PBMCs. Receptors originate from a human donor with multiple sclerosis. CDR3s include the opening cysteine and the closing phenylalanine or tryptophan. Each record gives: clone size, D gene, V gene, J gene, CDR3 DNA, CDR3 protein. A D gene is named only where the DNA matches it firmly. The size entry is marked missing in some rows and otherwise reads once, few, many or a size class.

>few|TRBD1|TRBV11-3|TRBJ2-7
TGTGCCAGCAGCCCCCGGGACAGGGACTACGAGCAGTACTTC
CASSPRDRDYEQYF
>NA|TRBD2|TRBV28|TRBJ2-7
TGTGCCAGCAGTTTGACCCTAGCGGGAGCCGCGCCGGCCTACGAGCAGTACTTC
CASSLTLAGAAPAYEQYF
>NA|NA|TRBV4-1|TRBJ2-5
TGCGCCAGCAGCTTGACGCAGATCCAAGAGACCCAGTACTTC
CASSLTQIQETQYF
>NA|TRBD2|TRBV2|TRBJ2-2
TGTGCCAGCAGTCTTGGACTAGCGACGAACACCGGGGAGCTGTTTTTT
CASSLGLATNTGELFF
>NA|NA|TRBV7-9|TRBJ1-2
TGTGCCAGCAGCTGGGGCGGAAGCGTCTATGGCTACACCTTC
CASSWGGSVYGYTF
>NA|NA|TRBV12-3/TRBV12-4|TRBJ2-5
TGTGCCAGCAGCGGGGCTACCCAGTACTTC
CASSGATQYF
>NA|NA|TRBV12-3/TRBV12-4|TRBJ2-1
TGTGCCAGCACCCAGGGTCCTGAGCAGTTCTTC
CASTQGPEQFF
>once|NA|TRBV13|TRBJ2-5
TGTGCCAGCAGCTCCACTCTCCTGGACACGTACCAAGAGACCCAGTACTTC
CASSSTLLDTYQETQYF
>NA|NA|TRBV30|TRBJ2-1
TGTGCCTTCGAGCGAGGCTCCTACAATGAGCAGTTCTTC
CAFERGSYNEQFF
>few|TRBD2|TRBV12-3/TRBV12-4|TRBJ2-7
TGTGCCAGCAGCCCTGGGATGGGACTAGCGGGAGTTCCCGCCTACGAGCAGTACTTC
CASSPGMGLAGVPAYEQYF
>NA|NA|TRBV5-4|TRBJ2-7
TGTGCCAGCAGCGGGCCTGGGGCCTACGAGCAGTACTTC
CASSGPGAYEQYF
>NA|TRBD2|TRBV7-9|TRBJ2-7
TGTGCCAGCAGCCAAAAGCGGGAGGGCCTCCACGAGCAGTACTTC
CASSQKREGLHEQYF
>NA|TRBD2|TRBV29-1|TRBJ2-7
TGCAGCGTTGAAACTAGCGGATACTACGAGCAGTACTTC
CSVETSGYYEQYF
>NA|NA|TRBV4-3|TRBJ2-1
TGCGCCAGCAGCCAAATAAATATCCTTCTCTCCTACAATGAGCAGTTCTTC
CASSQINILLSYNEQFF
>NA|NA|TRBV25-1|TRBJ1-2
TGTGCCAGCAGTGACTATGACGTACCCTATGGCTACACCTTC
CASSDYDVPYGYTF
>NA|NA|TRBV28|TRBJ1-6
TGTGCCAGCAGTTCCCCCCAAGCCGTCCCTAATTCACCCCTCCACTTT
CASSSPQAVPNSPLHF
>once|NA|TRBV7-3|TRBJ2-1
TGTGCCAGCAGCTCCGGGGTGATAAGCTCCTACAATGAGCAGTTCTTC
CASSSGVISSYNEQFF
>once|TRBD2|TRBV28|TRBJ2-2
TGTGCCAGCAGTCTGGGACTAGCGGGAGTTTACACCGGGGAGCTGTTTTTT
CASSLGLAGVYTGELFF
>NA|NA|TRBV2|TRBJ2-1
TGTGCCAGCAGTGACCCACTTGAACACAATGAGCAGTTCTTC
CASSDPLEHNEQFF
>NA|NA|TRBV18|TRBJ1-1
TGTGCCAGCTCACCACCATATGGGAACACTGAAGCTTTCTTT
CASSPPYGNTEAFF
>few|NA|TRBV4-3|TRBJ1-5
TGCGCCAGCAGCCAGGTCAGCGGTAGCAATCAGCCCCAGCATTTT
CASSQVSGSNQPQHF
>NA|NA|TRBV10-1|TRBJ1-1
TGCGCCAGCAGTGCACAGGGATACACTGAAGCTTTCTTT
CASSAQGYTEAFF
>few|NA|TRBV7-7|TRBJ2-3
TGTGCTAGCAGCTTAGACCCTGGTAGCACAGATACGCAGTATTTT
CASSLDPGSTDTQYF
>once|NA|TRBV5-4|TRBJ2-7
TGTGCCAGCAGCTTCGCACCCGTTGCGGCCCGTTGGCTGGGGGCGAACGAGCAGTACTTC
CASSFAPVAARWLGANEQYF
>once|NA|TRBV9|TRBJ1-3
TGTGCCAGCAGCGTAAACCAAAATTCTGGAAACACCATATATTTT
CASSVNQNSGNTIYF
>NA|NA|TRBV6-2/TRBV6-3|TRBJ2-1
TGTGCCAGCAGATCACCCCTTTCGCGACCCAACAATGAGCAGTTCTTC
CASRSPLSRPNNEQFF
>few|NA|TRBV29-1|TRBJ1-1
TGCAGCGTTGAAGATCTGCCTAAGGGGTTCAGGGACACTGAAGCTTTCTTT
CSVEDLPKGFRDTEAFF
>NA|NA|TRBV28|TRBJ2-5
TGTGCCAGCAGTCCCAGGTCGGATTACGGGCAAGAGACCCAGTACTTC
CASSPRSDYGQETQYF
>NA|NA|TRBV27|TRBJ2-7
TGTGCCAGCAGTTTATCGAAACCTGGCAGGGGGGTCGGCAACGAGCAGTACTTC
CASSLSKPGRGVGNEQYF
>NA|TRBD1|TRBV25-1|TRBJ2-5
TGTGCCAGCAGTGATTGGGGACAGGGTACCCAAGAGACCCAGTACTTC
CASSDWGQGTQETQYF
>NA|NA|TRBV7-2|TRBJ2-2
TGTGCCAGCAGCTTAGAGCCAGCTCCGAACACCGGGGAGCTGTTTTTT
CASSLEPAPNTGELFF
>NA|TRBD1|TRBV6-5|TRBJ2-7
TGTGCCAGCAGTTCTGACAGGGCCGAGCAGTACTTC
CASSSDRAEQYF
>NA|TRBD2|TRBV7-6|TRBJ2-1
TGTGCCAGCAGCTTGGATAGACTAGCGGAGGATGAGCAGTTCTTC
CASSLDRLAEDEQFF
>NA|NA|TRBV7-9|TRBJ1-2
TGTGCCAGCAGCTTAGGGGAAGGGGTACATGGCTACACCTTC
CASSLGEGVHGYTF
>NA|NA|TRBV6-2/TRBV6-3|TRBJ1-2
TGTGCCAGCAGTTTGAGGAGAAATTATAACTATGGCTACACCTTC
CASSLRRNYNYGYTF